Listed below are T cell receptor beta chains from one sample, sequenced in a study of cytomegalovirus exposure and HLA in healthy donors. Method: immunoSEQ multiplex PCR; TCRdb's copy keeps in-frame clones and lacks some. This sample has tens of thousands of clones; 79% occur once, and the top ten carry more than 2%. Source material: PBMCs. Receptors were obtained from a man aged 30 to 39 in good health and CMV-seronegative. Each CDR3 is given with its conserved first and last residue. Fields, in order: CDR3 DNA, CDR3 protein, J gene, clone size, V gene, D gene. The D gene is left open where the match is weak. Some rows have no size entry. The others give once, few or many, or a class for an expanded clone.

cdr3_nt: TGTGCCAGCAGCTTGGCCCGCTGGGGGGGAGAGACCCAGTACTTC
cdr3_aa: CASSLARWGGETQYF
j_call: TRBJ2-5
clone_size: NA
v_call: TRBV5-4
d_call: TRBD2

cdr3_nt: TGTGCCAGTGGAAGGGGTAAGTCACCCCTCCACTTT
cdr3_aa: CASGRGKSPLHF
j_call: TRBJ1-6
clone_size: NA
v_call: TRBV19
d_call: NA

cdr3_nt: TGTGCCAGCAGCGCCCGCGGGACAGGGAATGAAAAACTGTTTTTT
cdr3_aa: CASSARGTGNEKLFF
j_call: TRBJ1-4
clone_size: once
v_call: TRBV9
d_call: TRBD1

cdr3_nt: TGTGCCAGCAGCTTAGGCCGCTTCGGGGAGACCCAGTACTTC
cdr3_aa: CASSLGRFGETQYF
j_call: TRBJ2-5
clone_size: NA
v_call: TRBV11-2
d_call: NA

cdr3_nt: TGCAGCGTTGAAGAGAGTGGCGGGAATCAGCCCCAGCATTTT
cdr3_aa: CSVEESGGNQPQHF
j_call: TRBJ1-5
clone_size: NA
v_call: TRBV29-1
d_call: NA

cdr3_nt: TGTGCCAGCAGGAGGGGCGGACAGGCCAATGAGCAGTTCTTC
cdr3_aa: CASRRGGQANEQFF
j_call: TRBJ2-1
clone_size: few
v_call: TRBV2
d_call: TRBD1

cdr3_nt: TGTGCCTGGAGTCCCTCATTACGGCCAATAGGGGCCCCATCCTACGAGCAGTACTTC
cdr3_aa: CAWSPSLRPIGAPSYEQYF
j_call: TRBJ2-7
clone_size: NA
v_call: TRBV30
d_call: NA

cdr3_nt: TGTGCCAGCAGTGAGCACAGGAGAATAGAGACCCAGTACTTC
cdr3_aa: CASSEHRRIETQYF
j_call: TRBJ2-5
clone_size: NA
v_call: TRBV2
d_call: NA

cdr3_nt: TGCGCCAGCAGCCAAGAGCCGTCCAGGGGGAGTGGGAAAGCTTTCTTT
cdr3_aa: CASSQEPSRGSGKAFF
j_call: TRBJ1-1
clone_size: few
v_call: TRBV4-3
d_call: TRBD1

cdr3_nt: TGTGCCAGCAGCCAAGAACTAGCTTCCGGACCCTACGAGCAGTACTTC
cdr3_aa: CASSQELASGPYEQYF
j_call: TRBJ2-7
clone_size: once
v_call: TRBV4-2
d_call: NA

cdr3_nt: TGTGCCAGCAGCTCAGGACTAGCGGGGGGTCCGCTCGTCAATGAGCAGTTCTTC
cdr3_aa: CASSSGLAGGPLVNEQFF
j_call: TRBJ2-1
clone_size: NA
v_call: TRBV7-2
d_call: TRBD2

cdr3_nt: TGTGCCAGCACCAGACAGGGTCGGGCTGAAGCTTTCTTT
cdr3_aa: CASTRQGRAEAFF
j_call: TRBJ1-1
clone_size: few
v_call: TRBV6-5
d_call: TRBD1

cdr3_nt: TGTGCCAGCACGCGCGTCGGAACCCGGGGGTGGTCCTATGGCTACACCTTC
cdr3_aa: CASTRVGTRGWSYGYTF
j_call: TRBJ1-2
clone_size: NA
v_call: TRBV7-8
d_call: NA

cdr3_nt: TGTGCCAGCAGTGCCCGGACGGGCCTAGCGGGTCGGGAGACCCAGTACTTC
cdr3_aa: CASSARTGLAGRETQYF
j_call: TRBJ2-5
clone_size: NA
v_call: TRBV25-1
d_call: TRBD2

cdr3_nt: TGCGCCAGCAGCTTGACCACTAGCGGAACCTACAATGAGCAGTTCTTC
cdr3_aa: CASSLTTSGTYNEQFF
j_call: TRBJ2-1
clone_size: NA
v_call: TRBV5-1
d_call: TRBD2

cdr3_nt: TGTGCCAGCAGTGGACAGATGAATGAAAAACTGTTTTTT
cdr3_aa: CASSGQMNEKLFF
j_call: TRBJ1-4
clone_size: few
v_call: TRBV2
d_call: NA

cdr3_nt: TGTGCCAGCAGTGAAGCGAGGGGGGGTTGGCAGGACACTGAAGCTTTCTTT
cdr3_aa: CASSEARGGWQDTEAFF
j_call: TRBJ1-1
clone_size: NA
v_call: TRBV2
d_call: NA

cdr3_nt: TGTGCCTGGAGTGCGGGTAGTGGCGGCTACACCTTC
cdr3_aa: CAWSAGSGGYTF
j_call: TRBJ1-2
clone_size: NA
v_call: TRBV30
d_call: NA

cdr3_nt: TGTGCCAGCTATCCCGGGACAGCCTCCTACGAGCAGTACTTC
cdr3_aa: CASYPGTASYEQYF
j_call: TRBJ2-7
clone_size: few
v_call: TRBV28
d_call: TRBD1

cdr3_nt: TGTGCCAGCAGTTACGGGCTCCGGGGGGGGAATGAGCAGTTCTTC
cdr3_aa: CASSYGLRGGNEQFF
j_call: TRBJ2-1
clone_size: NA
v_call: TRBV6-5
d_call: TRBD2

cdr3_nt: TGTGCTAGCAGCCTGACTAGCGGGAGGTTAGAGACCCAGTACTTC
cdr3_aa: CASSLTSGRLETQYF
j_call: TRBJ2-5
clone_size: NA
v_call: TRBV7-7
d_call: TRBD2

cdr3_nt: TGTGCCAGCAGTTCGAGATCTTATAACTATGGCTACACCTTC
cdr3_aa: CASSSRSYNYGYTF
j_call: TRBJ1-2
clone_size: few
v_call: TRBV7-2
d_call: NA

cdr3_nt: TGTGCCAGCACCCCAGCGGGAGCAGGGGGACGCGAGCAGTACTTC
cdr3_aa: CASTPAGAGGREQYF
j_call: TRBJ2-7
clone_size: NA
v_call: TRBV28
d_call: NA

cdr3_nt: TGTGCCAGCAGCTTGGGGGACAGCTCCTACGAGCAGTACTTC
cdr3_aa: CASSLGDSSYEQYF
j_call: TRBJ2-7
clone_size: NA
v_call: TRBV5-6
d_call: TRBD1

cdr3_nt: TGCAGTGCTGAGTTAGGGGCCACGCAGTATTTT
cdr3_aa: CSAELGATQYF
j_call: TRBJ2-3
clone_size: few
v_call: TRBV20-1
d_call: NA

cdr3_nt: TGTGCCTTAACGGACAGGGGCACTGAAGCTTTCTTT
cdr3_aa: CALTDRGTEAFF
j_call: TRBJ1-1
clone_size: NA
v_call: TRBV30
d_call: TRBD1

cdr3_nt: TGCGCCAGCAGCTTGTTGGGGGGGGATCAGCCCCAGCATTTT
cdr3_aa: CASSLLGGDQPQHF
j_call: TRBJ1-5
clone_size: NA
v_call: TRBV5-1
d_call: NA

cdr3_nt: TGTGCCAGCAGCTTAAGTAGGGGGCTCTACGAGCAGTACTTC
cdr3_aa: CASSLSRGLYEQYF
j_call: TRBJ2-7
clone_size: NA
v_call: TRBV11-2
d_call: TRBD1

cdr3_nt: TGCGCCAGCAGTCAATTGGACAGGGCCCCCAATGAGCAGTTCTTC
cdr3_aa: CASSQLDRAPNEQFF
j_call: TRBJ2-1
clone_size: NA
v_call: TRBV23-1
d_call: TRBD1

cdr3_nt: TGTGCCAGCACCAGAGGAGAGTTCGGCTATGGCTACACCTTC
cdr3_aa: CASTRGEFGYGYTF
j_call: TRBJ1-2
clone_size: NA
v_call: TRBV5-5
d_call: NA

cdr3_nt: TGTGCCAGCAGTTACGGGACAAGATACGAGCAGTACTTC
cdr3_aa: CASSYGTRYEQYF
j_call: TRBJ2-7
clone_size: few
v_call: TRBV6-6
d_call: NA

cdr3_nt: TGTGCCAGCAGTTTATCACGAGGAGACTTTTATACTGGGGCCAACGTCCTGACTTTC
cdr3_aa: CASSLSRGDFYTGANVLTF
j_call: TRBJ2-6
clone_size: NA
v_call: TRBV27
d_call: NA

cdr3_nt: TGTGCCAGCAGTGAAGATATCGGAAACACCATATATTTT
cdr3_aa: CASSEDIGNTIYF
j_call: TRBJ1-3
clone_size: few
v_call: TRBV2
d_call: NA

cdr3_nt: TGTGCCAGCAGAGGACAGGGGCCCACTGAAGCTTTCTTT
cdr3_aa: CASRGQGPTEAFF
j_call: TRBJ1-1
clone_size: few
v_call: TRBV6-4
d_call: TRBD1

cdr3_nt: TGTGCCAGCAGCTTAATGGGGGGTAAGACGCAGTATTTT
cdr3_aa: CASSLMGGKTQYF
j_call: TRBJ2-3
clone_size: NA
v_call: TRBV5-6
d_call: NA